This T cell receptor beta chain was obtained from a study of response to subunit inactivated influenza vaccine. General study findings and limits: There was a suggestion from the authors that each seasonal influenza vaccination recruits few new T cells.

As regards this clonotype: What it binds is unknown.

Germline CDR1 and CDR2: SNHLY and FYNNEI. The CDR3 length is 15 residues. V was trimmed by 4 bases and J by 3 bases, leaving 14 bases between them. TCRdb recomputed calls from the RT-PCR reads with MiXCR, one row per CDR3 protein. The top ten hold approximately 1.9% of the sample, which has about half a million distinct CDR3 sequences, about 25% seen once. The source was CD4+ T cells sorted from PBMCs, collected more than 4 days after vaccination. This receptor was obtained from a man aged 45-65 years who received an inactivated influenza vaccine. V and J are TRBV2 and TRBJ2-3; D not certain. The CDR3 reads CASSVWGSRTDTQYF. CDR3 nucleotide sequence: TGTGCCAGCAGTGTATGGGGAAGTAGGACAGATACGCAGTATTTT.